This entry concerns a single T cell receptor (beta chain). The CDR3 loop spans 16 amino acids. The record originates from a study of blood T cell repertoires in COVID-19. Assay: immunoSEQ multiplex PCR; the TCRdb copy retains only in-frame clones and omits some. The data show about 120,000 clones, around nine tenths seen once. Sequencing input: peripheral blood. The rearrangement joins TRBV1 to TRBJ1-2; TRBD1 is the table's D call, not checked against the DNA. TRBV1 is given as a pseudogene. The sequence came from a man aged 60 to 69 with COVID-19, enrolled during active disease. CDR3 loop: CTSSPPGQGLNYGYTF. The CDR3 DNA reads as TGCACCAGCAGCCCACCTGGACAGGGCCTAAATTATGGCTACACCTTC.